Below are 9 T cell receptor beta chains sequenced from a single sample in a study of control samples from healthy donors and cancer patients. TCRdb's copy holds only in-frame clones and misses some; the assay was immunoSEQ multiplex PCR. This sample has more than 9,500 clones; 88% occur once, and the top ten carry 2.5% to 3%. The material sequenced was formalin-fixed, paraffin-embedded tissue. The receptors were gathered from a male donor with melanoma.

The chain carries TRBV29-1 and TRBJ1-1; no definite D call. The CDR3 covers 12 residues. CDR1 and CDR2 (germline): SQVTM, ANQGSEA. V shed 4 bases and J shed 2 bases, with 8 bases lying between them. The DNA for the CDR3 is TGCAGCGTTGGGCACAGTAACACTGAAGCTTTCTTT. Protein sequence: CSVGHSNTEAFF.

The chain has TRBV10-3 and TRBJ2-2; 12 bases match TRBD2. Losses at the gene ends were 6 bases for V and 7 bases for J; bases not matched to a gene: 9. The CDR3 consists of 16 residues. The germline gives CDR1 ENHRY, CDR2 SYGVKD. CDR3 residues: CAISSPSGRAHGELFF. In DNA, the CDR3 is TGTGCCATCAGCTCGCCTAGCGGGAGGGCTCACGGGGAGCTGTTTTTT.

The chain uses TRBV7-3 and TRBJ2-1; a possible D gene is TRBD2 (6 bases). Germline-derived CDR1 and CDR2 are SGHTA and FQGTGA. The CDR3 length is 13 residues. V was cut by 1 base and J by 10 bases, with 11 bases left in between. The CDR3 here is CASSLKGGIEQFF. The CDR3 DNA reads TGTGCCAGCAGCTTAAAAGGCGGGATCGAGCAGTTCTTC.

The table lists this clone with a count of one. The chain combines TRBV9 with TRBJ2-3; weak D call: TRBD2 (6 bases). CDR1 SGDLS and CDR2 YYNGEE come from the germline V gene. Trimming left V 4 bases short and J 1 base short, with 10 bases between. The CDR3 has 14 amino acids. CDR3 amino acids: CASSPGEGTDTQYF. For the CDR3, the DNA is TGTGCCAGCAGCCCGGGGGAGGGCACAGATACGCAGTATTTT.

Note on this clone: Its ends do not fully match the called genes, so a read error is possible. The chain carries TRBV7-7 and TRBJ2-2; D is unclear. Germline V lookup: CDR1 SSHAT, CDR2 FNYEAQ (reference sequence). The CDR3 is made up of 13 amino acids. CDR3 sequence: CASSQQETGELFF. DNA for the CDR3: TGTGCTAGCAGCCAGCAGGAAACCGGGGAGCTGTTTTTT.

The chain uses TRBV19 and TRBJ2-5; D tentatively reads TRBD1 or TRBD2 (6 bases each). This CDR3 contains 12 residues. Trimming took 2 bases from V and 7 from J, leaving 8 bases between them. The germline V gene encodes CDR1 LNHDA and CDR2 SQIVND (reference sequence). CDR3 nucleotide sequence: TGTGCCAGTAGTATAAAGGGGGGGACCCAGTACTTC. Translating it yields CASSIKGGTQYF.

The chain employs TRBV6-2 or TRBV6-3 and TRBJ2-1; D not certain. Germline V gives CDR1 MNHEY, CDR2 SVGEGT. The V end was cut by 2 bases, the J end by 0 bases, with 8 bases between. The CDR3 covers 15 residues. The DNA of the CDR3 is TGTGCCAGCAGTTACACGGCTTACTCCTACAATGAGCAGTTCTTC. Translated, it gives CASSYTAYSYNEQFF.

This clone was counted once. The chain employs TRBV7-2 and TRBJ2-3; weak D call: TRBD1 (5 bases). This CDR3 is 14 amino acids long. The germline V and J ends were trimmed by 3 bases and 4 bases, with 11 bases remaining between them. Germline CDR1 is SGHTA and CDR2 is FQGNSA. The CDR3 loop reads CASSLGQVADTQYF. The CDR3, as DNA: TGTGCCAGCAGCTTGGGGCAGGTGGCAGATACGCAGTATTTT.

V is TRBV5-1 and J is TRBJ1-1; 10 bases align to TRBD1. The CDR3 extends over 18 amino acids. From germline, CDR1 is SGHRS and CDR2 YFSETQ. Losses at the gene ends were 4 bases for V and 9 bases for J; bases not matched to a gene: 21. CDR3 loop: CASSPRDRGGKDQPKAFF. DNA for the CDR3: TGCGCCAGCAGCCCCCGGGACAGGGGAGGAAAGGATCAGCCTAAAGCTTTCTTT.